The T cell receptor (beta chain) under discussion was sequenced for a study of a mutant IDH1 vaccine in newly diagnosed glioma. This clone was detected a few times. What it binds is not known. Assay: immunoSEQ multiplex PCR; the TCRdb copy retains only in-frame clones and omits some. The sample holds some 55,000 clones, about 87% seen once. Unmatched junction bases numbered 4, after V lost 1 base and J lost 1 base. Germline values: CDR1 MNHNS, CDR2 SASEGT. The CDR3 is 15 amino acids. Time point denoted: week 5, during vaccination. In every dose of vaccine, 300 ug of mutant IDH1 20-mer peptide was given alongside topical imiquimod.

This specimen was PBMCs, taken from a glioma patient whose treatment included an IDH1 peptide vaccine. The source of this sequence is a woman between 35 and 50 years old with glioma. This chain joins TRBV6-1 and TRBJ2-7, with 7 positions matching TRBD1. The CDR3 bases are TGTGCCAGCAGTGAAGGTGGGGACAGTTCCTACGAGCAGTACTTC. Amino acid sequence: CASSEGGDSSYEQYF.